The source of this T cell receptor beta chain is a study of spatial heterogeneity in lung cancer (dated by TCRdb to about 2019). Regarding the research as a whole: More beta-chain than alpha-chain transcripts were consistently detected, likely reflecting higher beta-chain transcript abundance. In the raw uncorrected reads, each unique combination of TCR and UMI appeared on average more than ten times. The study quantitatively compared TCR alpha and beta repertoires across multiple tumor regions, matched nontumor lung and blood in non-small cell lung cancer. Nonsynonymous mutation counts, determined by whole-exome sequencing of tumor tissue, were related to features of the TCR repertoire. Both alpha and beta chains were TCR-sequenced in 210 or so tumor regions, under 70 matched nontumor lung samples and around 50 PBMC samples obtained at surgery.

In the paper's terms, the time point label means: sample taken at primary tumor resection. The donors were 70 or so patients from the lung TRACERx cohort who had early-stage, untreated non-small cell lung cancer. For TCR sequencing, whole RNA was extracted from tumor and nontumor lung tissue, or from cryopreserved PBMC samples, and no cell sorting was done. Only patients with enough RNA available from two or more tumor regions were chosen for TCR sequencing. The library was obtained by 5' RACE. Sequencing relied on a NextSeq 500. In the TCR library protocol, a unique molecular identifier was attached to each TCR cDNA molecule so that PCR and sequencing errors could be corrected. Regarding the original processing steps: Decombinator tools were used for TCR identification, UMI-based error correction and CDR3 extraction. TCRs above a frequency of 2 per 1,000, corresponding to the top 1% of the tumor frequency distribution, were defined as expanded. Each repertoire was subsampled 100 times to 5,000 TCRs, after which Renyi diversity was computed with the R vegan package. To build CDR3 similarity networks, amino acid triplet string-kernel similarity was used, and CDR3s were connected when their pairwise similarity was above 0.82. The raw public reads went through TCRdb reprocessing: fastp at Q25, MiXCR clone calling, in-frame beta chains kept. Entries that share a CDR3 protein sequence are merged under the most common genes and DNA. The V and J calls shown here were made by TCRdb, not taken from the authors' results. This sample holds 45,000 to 55,000 distinct CDR3 sequences; approximately 5.7% were observed only once. The biggest ten clones account for around 10% of the sample.

Trimming takes 6 bases from V and 5 bases from J, and the germline ends sit 17 bases apart. The CDR3 starts with the cysteine, ends with the phenylalanine, and has 15 residues. Left in the record is the CDR3 DNA by itself, 45 bases read in frame from the first base. Sequences SGHTA (CDR1) and FQGNSA (CDR2) are obtained from the germline V gene. The investigation overall reported the following: Additional single-cell paired TCR alpha and beta sequencing was considered necessary to confirm, at a functional level, the hypothesis that regional TCRs recognize regional mutations. Ubiquitous expanded tumor TCRs showed up in blood more often at tumor resection than at routine follow-up.

This clonotype has a count of ten or more. Its recognized antigen is unknown. Per-nucleotide qualities are absent, and no much larger clonotype sits a single base away. The specimen was PBMCs, collected at surgery. The sequence came from a male donor with early-stage non-small cell lung cancer. This chain is built from TRBV7-2 and TRBJ2-1; the D gene is possibly TRBD2, with 5 bases matching. For the CDR3, the sequence is CASRPGPQRDNEQFF. The nucleotide sequence is TGTGCCAGCAGGCCTGGACCCCAGAGGGACAATGAGCAGTTCTTC.